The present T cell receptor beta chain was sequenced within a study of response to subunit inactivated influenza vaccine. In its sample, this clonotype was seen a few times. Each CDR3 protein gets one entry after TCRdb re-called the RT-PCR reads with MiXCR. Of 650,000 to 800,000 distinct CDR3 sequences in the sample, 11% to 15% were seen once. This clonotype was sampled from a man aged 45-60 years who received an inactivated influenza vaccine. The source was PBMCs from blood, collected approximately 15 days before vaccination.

CDR3 coding DNA: TGTGCCAGCAGTTTAAATCAGGGAAGCTATGGCTACACCTTC. It encodes CASSLNQGSYGYTF. V and J are TRBV12-3 or TRBV12-4 and TRBJ1-2; perhaps TRBD1 as D (5 bases). The CDR3 consists of 14 residues. The V end lost 2 bases, the J end lost 4 bases, and 11 bases lay between the germline ends.